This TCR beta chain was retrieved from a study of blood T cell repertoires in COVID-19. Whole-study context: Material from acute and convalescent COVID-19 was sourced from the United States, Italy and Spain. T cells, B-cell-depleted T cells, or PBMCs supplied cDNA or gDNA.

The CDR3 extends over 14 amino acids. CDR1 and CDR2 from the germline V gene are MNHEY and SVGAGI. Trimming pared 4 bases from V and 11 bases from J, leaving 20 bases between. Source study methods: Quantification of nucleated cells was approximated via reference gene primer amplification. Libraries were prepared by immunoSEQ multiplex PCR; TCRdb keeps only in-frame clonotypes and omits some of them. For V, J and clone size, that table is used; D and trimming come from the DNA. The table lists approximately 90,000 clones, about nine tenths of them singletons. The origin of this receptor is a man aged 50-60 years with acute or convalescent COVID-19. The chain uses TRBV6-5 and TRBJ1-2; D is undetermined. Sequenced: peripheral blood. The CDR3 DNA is TGTGCCAGCAGTTCGGCAGACCTTACTCGGAGGTACACCTTC. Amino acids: CASSSADLTRRYTF.